Given below is one T cell receptor (beta chain) in context. Data came from immunoSEQ multiplex PCR; TCRdb stores just in-frame clones and leaves some out. The sample holds tens of thousands of clones, more than 85% seen once. CDR3 size: 20 residues. Germline-derived CDR1 and CDR2 are MNHEY and SMNVEV (reference sequence). V was clipped by 4 bases and J by 5 bases; unmatched bases: 20. The sample originates from a study of T cell changes during pregnancy in multiple sclerosis. V gene TRBV27 combines with J gene TRBJ2-3; 11 positions agree with TRBD2. The sample here was CD8+ T cells from peripheral blood mononuclear cells, taken in the first trimester of pregnancy. This receptor was identified in a female donor with multiple sclerosis, enrolled in a pregnancy study. The CDR3 DNA reads as TGTGCCAGCAGTTCTAAGGGGCCCCTGACTAGCGGGATTGAGGAAGATACGCAGTATTTT. Translation: CASSSKGPLTSGIEEDTQYF.